This entry lists 19 T cell receptor beta chains sequenced from one sample in a study of blood T cell repertoires in COVID-19. Data came from immunoSEQ multiplex PCR; TCRdb stores just in-frame clones and leaves some out. The table includes 130,000 or so clones, about 80% detected once. The material sequenced was peripheral blood. The origin of the receptors is a human donor in a cohort sampled during active COVID-19.

Comment on this clone: This CDR3 is also generated by other DNA sequences in the sample. The chain has TRBV5-1 and TRBJ1-1, with D maybe TRBD1 (6 bases). Germline CDR1 is SGHRS and CDR2 is YFSETQ. The CDR3 extends over 14 amino acids. V was trimmed by 1 base and J by 2 bases, leaving 9 bases between them. Written as DNA, the CDR3 is TGCGCCAGCAGCTTGCAGGGGCAAAACACTGAAGCTTTCTTT. It codes for CASSLQGQNTEAFF.

This clone was found once. The V and J genes are TRBV18 and TRBJ1-2, with no clear D. Germline V gene data show CDR1 as KGHSH and CDR2 as LQKENI. Trimming removed 4 bases at V and 2 bases at J, with 11 bases between. This CDR3 is 14 amino acids long. Here the CDR3 DNA reads TGTGCCAGCTCACTAGACGGAGAAAACTATGGCTACACCTTC. Translating it yields CASSLDGENYGYTF.

The rearrangement uses TRBV5-1 and TRBJ1-2; 8 bases agree with TRBD1. Germline V gives CDR1 SGHRS, CDR2 YFSETQ. The CDR3 has 13 amino acids. The V and J ends lost 4 bases and 8 bases, in that order; junction bases with no gene match: 7. CDR3 bases: TGCGCCAGCAGCGTGGACAGGGTAGGAGGCTACACCTTC. Translating gives CASSVDRVGGYTF.

The CDR3 region has the DNA TGTGCCAGCAGCGAGACGGACTCCTCTGGAAACACCATATATTTT. Protein sequence: CASSETDSSGNTIYF. This rearrangement joins TRBV28 to TRBJ1-3, with no clear D. V lost 6 bases to trimming and J lost 0 bases, with 12 bases between them. The CDR3 totals 15 residues. CDR1 MDHEN and CDR2 SYDVKM come from the germline V gene.

The chain couples TRBV27 to TRBJ1-2; TRBD1 agrees at 8 bases. This CDR3 comprises 16 residues. V gave up 1 base and J gave up 3 bases; unmatched junction bases: 7. Germline V gives CDR1 MNHEY, CDR2 SMNVEV (reference sequence). The CDR3 reads CASSLWSQGADYGYTF. The CDR3 coding sequence is TGTGCCAGCAGTTTATGGTCGCAGGGGGCGGACTATGGCTACACCTTC.

The chain joins TRBV2 to TRBJ2-2; maybe TRBD2 (7 bases). This CDR3 is built from 15 residues. V lost 5 bases to trimming and J lost 4 bases, with 14 bases between them. Per germline, CDR1 SNHLY and CDR2 FYNNEI. CDR3: CASSLQGGGTGELFF. The CDR3 region has the DNA TGTGCCAGCAGTCTACAGGGAGGGGGCACCGGGGAGCTGTTTTTT.

The chain combines TRBV7-9 with TRBJ1-1; the D gene is possibly TRBD1 (6 bases). CDR1 is SEHNR and CDR2 is FQNEAQ in the germline V gene (reference sequence). The CDR3 has 14 residues. The germline V and J ends were trimmed by 4 bases and 4 bases, with 13 bases remaining between them. The CDR3, as DNA: TGTGCCAGCAGCTCCGTATGGGGGCCCACTGAAGCTTTCTTT. It codes for CASSSVWGPTEAFF.

The genes are TRBV7-9 and TRBJ1-2, with 9 bases fitting TRBD1. The CDR3 spans 16 residues. From germline, CDR1 is SEHNR and CDR2 FQNEAQ (reference sequence). Trimming took 0 bases from V and 6 from J; bases not matched to a gene: 8. CDR3: CASSLAIRTGVDGYTF. CDR3 DNA: TGTGCCAGCAGCTTAGCGATAAGGACAGGGGTTGATGGCTACACCTTC.

The gene calls are TRBV28 and TRBJ2-4; 7 nucleotides agree with TRBD1. V shed 5 bases and J 3 bases; nucleotides not matched to a gene: 13. The CDR3 is made up of 17 amino acids. CDR1 MDHEN and CDR2 SYDVKM come from the germline V gene. The CDR3 loop reads CASSRVEDRRSKNIQYF. As DNA, the CDR3 is TGTGCCAGCAGTCGAGTAGAGGACAGGCGAAGCAAAAACATTCAGTACTTC. The whole variable domain, filled in from reference TRBV28 and TRBJ2-4, reads DVKVTQSSRYLVKRTGEKVFLECVQDMDHENMFWYRQDPGLGLRLIYFSYDVKMKEKGDIPEGYSVSREKKERFSLILESASTNQTSMYLCASSRVEDRRSKNIQYFGAGTRLSVL.

V and J are TRBV9 and TRBJ2-1; 9 bases match TRBD2. Germline values: CDR1 SGDLS, CDR2 YYNGEE. CDR3 size: 15 residues. V was clipped by 2 bases and J by 7 bases; unmatched bases: 7. CDR3: CASSVRAGGPNEQFF. CDR3 in DNA: TGTGCCAGCAGCGTCCGCGCGGGAGGGCCTAATGAGCAGTTCTTC.

The chain employs TRBV7-8 and TRBJ2-7; no reliable D call. Trimming stripped 5 bases from V and 3 bases from J, with 17 bases between. The length of the CDR3 is 15 residues. Per the germline V gene, CDR1 is SGHVS and CDR2 is FQNEAQ. The CDR3 is CASSIREVPGYEQYF. CDR3 nucleotide sequence: TGTGCCAGCAGCATACGAGAAGTACCCGGCTACGAGCAGTACTTC. Together with reference TRBV7-8 and TRBJ2-7, the CDR3 gives the full variable domain: GAGVSQSPRYKVAKRGQDVALRCDPISGHVSLFWYQQALGQGPEFLTYFQNEAQLDKSGLPSDRFFAERPEGSVSTLKIQRTQQEDSAVYLCASSIREVPGYEQYFGPGTRLTVT.

This clone has a handful of counts. This chain links TRBV4-3 with TRBJ1-2, with D perhaps TRBD1 (5 bases). V lost 0 bases to trimming and J lost 3 bases, with 14 bases between them. Germline values: CDR1 LGHNA, CDR2 YSLEER. The length of the CDR3 is 16 residues. The CDR3 sequence is CASSQDRGRGYYGYTF. CDR3 coding DNA: TGCGCCAGCAGCCAAGATCGCGGGCGGGGGTACTATGGCTACACCTTC.

The chain joins TRBV28 to TRBJ2-3, with TRBD2 matching 12 bases. This CDR3 has 16 amino acids. V dropped 5 bases and J dropped 2; count of bases not matched to a gene: 5. Germline CDR1 MDHEN, CDR2 SYDVKM. In DNA form, the CDR3 reads TGTGCCAGCAGTCAAGGGACTAGCGGGTACACAGATACGCAGTATTTT. Its protein product is CASSQGTSGYTDTQYF.

The chain carries TRBV19 and TRBJ2-7; 12 bases align to TRBD2. The CDR3 spans 14 residues. V dropped 6 bases and J dropped 9; count of bases not matched to a gene: 9. CDR1 and CDR2 (germline): LNHDA, SQIVND (reference sequence). CDR3 sequence: CASRPTSGRRGQYF. The DNA of the CDR3 is TGTGCCAGTAGACCGACTAGCGGGAGAAGAGGGCAGTACTTC.

This clone was counted a single time. V usage is TRBV5-4 and J usage is TRBJ2-3, with a weak D call TRBD2 (5 bases). Trimming took 1 base from V and 0 from J, leaving 9 bases between them. Germline V gene sequence: CDR1 SGHNT, CDR2 YYREEE (reference sequence). The CDR3 length is 15 residues. CDR3 nucleotides: TGTGCCAGCAGCTTGTCAGCTAGCAGCACAGATACGCAGTATTTT. It yields the protein CASSLSASSTDTQYF.

The rearrangement uses TRBV10-3 and TRBJ1-6; a possible D gene is TRBD1 (6 bases). Between the trimmed V and J ends, which lost 3 bases and 7 bases, there was a span of 7 bases. This CDR3 has 13 residues. From germline, CDR1 is ENHRY and CDR2 SYGVKD. The chain's CDR3 is CAISDTGNSPLHF. CDR3 DNA sequence: TGTGCCATCAGTGATACAGGGAATTCACCCCTCCACTTT.

Written as DNA, the CDR3 is TGTGCCAGCAGCATAAGACAGGGGAACACTGAAGCTTTCTTT. It translates to CASSIRQGNTEAFF. The chain links TRBV5-4 to TRBJ1-1, with 7 bases identical to TRBD1. The CDR3 covers 14 residues. Germline trimming cut 4 bases from V and 1 base from J; bases unmatched to any gene: 4. Germline assignment: CDR1 SGHNT and CDR2 YYREEE (reference sequence).

This clone has just one count. This sequence joins TRBV7-2 and TRBJ2-7; no firm D call. The CDR3 is 14 amino acids. V lost 5 bases and J lost 0, with 11 bases in between. From germline, CDR1 is SGHTA and CDR2 FQGNSA. CDR3 residues: CASSNRVDSYEQYF. CDR3 DNA: TGTGCCAGCAGCAACCGGGTCGACTCCTACGAGCAGTACTTC.

The gene calls are TRBV7-6 and TRBJ2-7; TRBD2 matches 12 bases. Germline V lookup: CDR1 SGHVS, CDR2 FNYEAQ. Unmatched junction bases numbered 5, after V lost 5 bases and J lost 12 bases. The CDR3 sequence is 12 residues long. CDR3 amino acids: CASSRLAGVAYF. In DNA, the CDR3 is TGTGCCAGCAGCAGACTAGCGGGAGTGGCGTACTTC.